The T cell receptor beta chain described here comes from a study of blood T cell repertoires in COVID-19. Study-wide background: Specimens from acute and convalescent COVID-19 originated in the United States, Italy and Spain. PBMCs, B-cell-depleted T cells, or T cells provided the cDNA or gDNA that made up the material.

Original analysis: Amplification of reference gene primers was used by the study to estimate nucleated cell counts. The data were produced by immunoSEQ multiplex PCR, yet TCRdb's version contains in-frame clones alone and is incomplete. Clonal size and the V and J genes are those of that table, whereas D and trimming came from the DNA. The table lists roughly 130,000 clones, about 85% of them singletons. The V and J ends lost 0 bases and 8 bases respectively, with 12 bases between them. The CDR3 is 14 amino acids. CDR1 and CDR2 from the germline V gene are SGDLS and YYNGEE. The chain combines TRBV9 with TRBJ2-1, with a weak D call TRBD1 (6 bases). The clonotype originates from a human donor with COVID-19, enrolled during active disease. The donor label of this sample is uncertain. Sequenced sample: peripheral blood. CDR3 loop: CASSVGPPGDEQFF. The CDR3 bases are TGTGCCAGCAGCGTAGGACCTCCAGGGGATGAGCAGTTCTTC.